These 17 T cell receptor beta chains came from one sample sequenced in a study of T cell repertoires in cytomegalovirus infection. TCRdb reanalysed the reads using MiXCR and keeps one entry per CDR3 protein. The data show about 770,000 distinct CDR3 sequences, 25% to 35% seen once. Antigen specificity for these receptors is unknown. Material: cultured CD8+ T cells from PBMCs, obtained from culture after CMV antigen stimulation. The receptors were sampled from a human donor in good health (CMV status not recorded). Some clones in this sample may be carry-over from other donors' samples.

This clonotype was counted a few times. V usage is TRBV6-1 and J usage is TRBJ1-5; D is possibly TRBD1 (6 bases). Trimming took 6 bases from V and 4 from J, leaving 13 bases between them. Germline CDR1 MNHNS, CDR2 SASEGT. The CDR3 covers 14 residues. Written as DNA, the CDR3 is TGTGCCAGCAGCACCAGGGGAGTTAATCAGCCCCAGCATTTT. Translating it yields CASSTRGVNQPQHF.

The rearrangement joins TRBV20-1 to TRBJ1-2; D is uncertain. Trimming removed 3 bases from V and 4 bases from J, with 15 bases in between. This CDR3 is 14 amino acids long. CDR1 and CDR2 (germline): DFQATT, SNEGSKA (reference sequence). CDR3 bases: TGCAGTGCTAGGAACAAGGCGGCAGCCTATGGCTACACCTTC. Protein: CSARNKAAAYGYTF.

In its sample, this clonotype was seen many times. The V and J genes are TRBV7-2 and TRBJ1-1, with D uncertain. This CDR3 is built from 13 residues. Germline CDR1 reads SGHTA; CDR2 reads FQGNSA. The V end was cut by 4 bases, the J end by 6 bases, with 12 bases between. The CDR3: CASSSSGSPEAFF. The CDR3 DNA reads TGTGCCAGCAGCTCATCAGGCAGTCCTGAAGCTTTCTTT.

This clonotype showed up just a few times. This chain joins TRBV4-1 and TRBJ2-5; D remains unclear. Germline V gene sequence: CDR1 MGHRA, CDR2 YSYEKL. The CDR3 extends over 13 amino acids. Trimming took 2 bases from V and 7 from J, leaving 11 bases between them. CDR3 in DNA: TGCGCCAGCAGCCAAACTGAACCGGGGACCCAGTACTTC. Its translation is CASSQTEPGTQYF.

The CDR3, as DNA: TGTGCCAGCAGTCTCTCCCCGGGACAGGCTGATGAAAAACTGTTTTTT. Protein product: CASSLSPGQADEKLFF. The rearrangement uses TRBV2 and TRBJ1-4; 8 bases fit TRBD1. This CDR3 has 16 residues. V was clipped by 5 bases and J by 6 bases; unmatched bases: 11. Germline lookup yields CDR1 SNHLY and CDR2 FYNNEI.

In its sample, this clonotype was seen many times. The V and J genes are TRBV7-8 and TRBJ2-5; D unresolved. CDR1 is SGHVS, CDR2 FQNEAQ, per germline. The CDR3 has 14 residues. Between the trimmed V and J ends, which lost 2 bases and 0 bases, there was a span of 7 bases. The CDR3, as DNA: TGTGCCAGCAGCTTAAGAAGGTACCAAGAGACCCAGTACTTC. Translated, it gives CASSLRRYQETQYF.

There are a few counts of this clonotype. CDR3 bases: TGTGCCAGCAGCCCTTTACAGGGGGTAGCCAAAAACATTCAGTACTTC. Protein product: CASSPLQGVAKNIQYF. The chain has TRBV7-8 and TRBJ2-4, with TRBD1 matching 8 bases. The CDR3 runs to 16 residues. The germline CDR1 and CDR2 sequences are SGHVS and FQNEAQ. The V segment lost 5 bases and the J segment 0 bases; nucleotides outside the gene matches: 6.

This clonotype was seen ten or more times. The chain links TRBV7-2 to TRBJ2-7, with D possibly called TRBD1 or TRBD2 (6 bases each). Trimming stripped 3 bases from V and 3 bases from J, with 12 bases between. Germline-derived CDR1 and CDR2 are SGHTA and FQGNSA. CDR3 length: 14 amino acids. This chain's CDR3 is CASSFRTAGYEQYV. The CDR3 DNA follows: TGTGCCAGCAGCTTCAGGACAGCGGGCTACGAGCAGTACGTC.

The chain carries TRBV6-2 or TRBV6-3 and TRBJ2-7; possibly TRBD1 for D (7 bases). V lost 4 bases, J lost 3 bases, and 13 bases lay in between. CDR3 size: 14 residues. Germline CDR1 is MNHEY and CDR2 is SVGEGT. The CDR3 nucleotides read TGTGCCAGCAGTTCGCGACAGGGACTCTACGAGCAGTACGTC. It translates to CASSSRQGLYEQYV.

This chain joins TRBV19 and TRBJ2-7; 7 nucleotides align to TRBD1. Germline CDR1 is LNHDA and CDR2 is SQIVND (reference sequence). This CDR3 has 15 residues. Trimming removed 1 base from V and 2 bases from J; junction bases left unmatched: 5. The CDR3 region is CASSIGGGAPYEQYF. For the CDR3, the DNA is TGTGCCAGTAGTATAGGAGGGGGCGCCCCCTACGAGCAGTACTTC.

The chain links TRBV7-9 to TRBJ1-3; 7 nucleotides match TRBD1. The V segment lost 6 bases and the J segment 0 bases; nucleotides outside the gene matches: 8. Germline CDR1 reads SEHNR; CDR2 reads FQNEAQ (reference sequence). The CDR3 runs 16 residues. The CDR3 DNA reads TGTGCCAGCAGAGAGGAGGGGGCCGTCTCTGGAAACACCATATATTTT. Encoded protein: CASREEGAVSGNTIYF.

The chain combines TRBV20-1 with TRBJ2-7, with 8 bases matching TRBD2. The germline V gene has CDR1 DFQATT and CDR2 SNEGSKA (reference sequence). The length of the CDR3 is 15 residues. V was pared by 0 bases and J by 2 bases, with 6 bases of the junction left unmatched. The CDR3 region is CSARDIAGITYEQYV. The CDR3 nucleotides are TGCAGTGCTAGAGATATAGCGGGGATTACCTACGAGCAGTACGTC.

In its sample, this clonotype was seen many times. This chain links TRBV7-2 with TRBJ2-1, with a tentative D call TRBD2 (5 bases). The germline V and J ends were trimmed by 9 bases and 6 bases, with 12 bases remaining between them. Germline CDR1 reads SGHTA; CDR2 reads FQGNSA. The CDR3 is 12 residues long. The CDR3 nucleotides read TGTGCCAGTCTGGACTCCCTCAATGAGCAGTTCTTC. This translates into CASLDSLNEQFF.

V and J are TRBV7-6 and TRBJ2-1; 8 bases map to TRBD1. CDR1 SGHVS and CDR2 FNYEAQ come from the germline V gene. This CDR3 contains 14 residues. The V gene end was trimmed by 3 bases and the J gene end by 9 bases; junction bases not matched to a gene: 7. CDR3 region: CASSFRTGSGEQFF. DNA of the CDR3: TGTGCCAGCAGCTTTCGGACAGGGTCGGGTGAGCAGTTCTTC.

This clonotype has only a few counts. This chain uses TRBV12-3 or TRBV12-4 with TRBJ2-7; D uncertain. The CDR3 runs to 14 residues. V gave up 3 bases and J gave up 4 bases, with 13 bases separating them. The CDR3 DNA reads TGTGCCAGCAGTTTGGCGCCCAGCACTTACGAGCAGTACTTC. Translating gives CASSLAPSTYEQYF.

This clonotype has more than one count but fewer than ten. The rearrangement uses TRBV20-1 and TRBJ2-1; D ambiguous. Germline CDR1 is DFQATT and CDR2 is SNEGSKA (reference sequence). Deletions cut 3 bases from V and 4 bases from J, with 7 bases between. The CDR3 loop spans 12 amino acids. The DNA for the CDR3 is TGCAGTGCTAGTTCGAGGTACAATGAGCAGTTCTTC. It translates to CSASSRYNEQFF.

This clonotype was counted many times. The CDR3: CASSLGGSYQPQHF. CDR3 sequence (DNA): TGTGCCAGCAGCTTAGGGGGATCCTATCAGCCCCAGCATTTT. V and J are TRBV7-6 and TRBJ1-5; no reliable D call. Germline V gene lookup returns CDR1 SGHVS and CDR2 FNYEAQ. This CDR3 is 14 amino acids long. Trimming removed 1 base at V and 5 bases at J, with 9 bases between.